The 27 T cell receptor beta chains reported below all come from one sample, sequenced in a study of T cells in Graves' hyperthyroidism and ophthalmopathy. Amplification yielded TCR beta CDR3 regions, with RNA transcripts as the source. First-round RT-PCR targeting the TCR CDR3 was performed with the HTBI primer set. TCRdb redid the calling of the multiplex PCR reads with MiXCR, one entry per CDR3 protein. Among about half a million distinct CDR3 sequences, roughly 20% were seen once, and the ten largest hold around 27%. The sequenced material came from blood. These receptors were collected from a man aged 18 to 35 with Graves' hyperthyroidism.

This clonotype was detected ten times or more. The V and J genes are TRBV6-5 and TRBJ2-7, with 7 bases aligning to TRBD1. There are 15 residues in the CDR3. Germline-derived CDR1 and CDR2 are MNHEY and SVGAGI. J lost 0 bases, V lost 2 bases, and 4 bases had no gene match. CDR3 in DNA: TGTGCCAGCAGTTACCAACAGGGGATCTCCTACGAGCAGTACTTC. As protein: CASSYQQGISYEQYF.

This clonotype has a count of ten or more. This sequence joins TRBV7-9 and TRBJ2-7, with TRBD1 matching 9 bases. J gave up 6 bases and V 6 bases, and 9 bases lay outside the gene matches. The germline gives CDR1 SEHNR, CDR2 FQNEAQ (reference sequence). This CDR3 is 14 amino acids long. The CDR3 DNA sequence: TGTGCCAGCAGACTCCTGGACAGGGGTGGCGAGCAGTACTTC. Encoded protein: CASRLLDRGGEQYF.

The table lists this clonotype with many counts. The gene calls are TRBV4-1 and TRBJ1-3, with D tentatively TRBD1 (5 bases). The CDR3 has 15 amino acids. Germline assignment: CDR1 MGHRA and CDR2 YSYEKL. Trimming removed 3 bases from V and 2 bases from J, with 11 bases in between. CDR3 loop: CASSQWTRPGNTIYF. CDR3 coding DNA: TGCGCCAGCAGCCAGTGGACAAGGCCTGGAAACACCATATATTTT.

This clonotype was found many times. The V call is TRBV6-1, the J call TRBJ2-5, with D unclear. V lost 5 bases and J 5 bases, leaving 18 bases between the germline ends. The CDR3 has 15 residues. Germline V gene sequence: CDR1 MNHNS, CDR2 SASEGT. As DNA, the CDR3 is TGTGCCAGCAGTCCATTAGGACCAAAAATGGAGACCCAGTACTTC. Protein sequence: CASSPLGPKMETQYF.

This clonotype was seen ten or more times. The CDR3 bases are TGTGCCAGCAGCGCCGGGACTAGCGGGGGTGTGGAGACCCAGTACTTC. Its translation: CASSAGTSGGVETQYF. The chain recombines TRBV11-2 with TRBJ2-5; 14 bases map to TRBD2. Germline lookup yields CDR1 SGHAT and CDR2 FQNNGV. V lost 5 bases and J lost 5; bases outside the gene matches: 7. The CDR3 sequence is 16 residues long.

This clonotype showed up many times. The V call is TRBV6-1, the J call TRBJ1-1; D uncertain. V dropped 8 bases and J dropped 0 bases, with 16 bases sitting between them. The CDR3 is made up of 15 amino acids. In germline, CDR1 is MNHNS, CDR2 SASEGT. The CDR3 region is CASHPGPGMNTEAFF. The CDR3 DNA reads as TGTGCCAGCCACCCCGGACCGGGGATGAACACTGAAGCTTTCTTT.

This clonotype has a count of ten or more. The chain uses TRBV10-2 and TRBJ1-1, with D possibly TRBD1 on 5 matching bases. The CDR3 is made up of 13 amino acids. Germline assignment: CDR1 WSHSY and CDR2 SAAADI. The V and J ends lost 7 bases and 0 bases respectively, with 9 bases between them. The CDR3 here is CASMGGLNTEAFF. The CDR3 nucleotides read TGCGCCAGCATGGGGGGGTTGAACACTGAAGCTTTCTTT.

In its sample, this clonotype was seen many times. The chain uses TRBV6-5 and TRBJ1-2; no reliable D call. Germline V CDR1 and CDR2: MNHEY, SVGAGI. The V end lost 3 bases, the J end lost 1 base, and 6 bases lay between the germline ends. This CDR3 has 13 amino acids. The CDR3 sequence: CASSYEVNYGYTF. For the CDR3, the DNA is TGTGCCAGCAGTTATGAGGTTAACTATGGCTACACCTTC.

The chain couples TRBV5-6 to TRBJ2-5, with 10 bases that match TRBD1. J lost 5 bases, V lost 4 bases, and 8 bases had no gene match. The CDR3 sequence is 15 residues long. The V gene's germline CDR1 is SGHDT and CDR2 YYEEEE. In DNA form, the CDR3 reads TGTGCCAGCAGCGCGGCGACAGGGGGCGCGGAGACCCAGTACTTC. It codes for CASSAATGGAETQYF.

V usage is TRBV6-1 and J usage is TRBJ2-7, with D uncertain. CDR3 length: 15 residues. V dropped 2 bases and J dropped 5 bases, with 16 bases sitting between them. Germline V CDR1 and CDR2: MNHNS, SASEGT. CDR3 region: CASSEISGQYNEQYF. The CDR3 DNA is TGTGCCAGCAGTGAAATTTCTGGGCAGTACAACGAGCAGTACTTC.

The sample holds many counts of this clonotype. CDR3 sequence: CASSSESPSYGYTF. The CDR3, as DNA: TGCGCCAGCAGCTCGGAATCTCCTTCCTATGGCTACACCTTC. The chain couples TRBV5-1 to TRBJ1-2; D is uncertain. The CDR3 totals 14 residues. Trimming pared 3 bases from V and 4 bases from J, leaving 13 bases between. CDR1 and CDR2 from the germline V gene are SGHRS and YFSETQ.

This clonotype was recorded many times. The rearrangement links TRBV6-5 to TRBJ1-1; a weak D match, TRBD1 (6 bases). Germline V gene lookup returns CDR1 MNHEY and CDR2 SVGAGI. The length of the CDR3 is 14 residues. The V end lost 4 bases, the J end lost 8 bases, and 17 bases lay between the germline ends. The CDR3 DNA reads TGTGCCAGCAGTTCCATGAGGGACAACCTGGAAGCTTTCTTT. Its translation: CASSSMRDNLEAFF.

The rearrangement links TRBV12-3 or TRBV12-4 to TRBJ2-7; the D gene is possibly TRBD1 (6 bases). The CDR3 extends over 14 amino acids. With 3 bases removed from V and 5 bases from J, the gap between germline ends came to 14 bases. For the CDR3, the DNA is TGTGCCAGCAGTTTCGGCAGGGGTCTTGACGAGCAGTACTTC. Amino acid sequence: CASSFGRGLDEQYF.

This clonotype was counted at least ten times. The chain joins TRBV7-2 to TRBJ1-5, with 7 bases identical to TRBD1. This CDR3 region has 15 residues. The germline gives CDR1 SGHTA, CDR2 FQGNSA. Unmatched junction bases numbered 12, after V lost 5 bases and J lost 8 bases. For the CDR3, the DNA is TGTGCCAGCAGCCGACAGGGAATGGCCGGGGAGCCCCAGCATTTT. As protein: CASSRQGMAGEPQHF. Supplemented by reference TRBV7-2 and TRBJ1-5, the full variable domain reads GAGVSQSPSNKVTEKGKDVELRCDPISGHTALYWYRQSLGQGLEFLIYFQGNSAPDKSGLPSDRFSAERTGGSVSTLTIQRTQQEDSAVYLCASSRQGMAGEPQHFGDGTRLSIL.

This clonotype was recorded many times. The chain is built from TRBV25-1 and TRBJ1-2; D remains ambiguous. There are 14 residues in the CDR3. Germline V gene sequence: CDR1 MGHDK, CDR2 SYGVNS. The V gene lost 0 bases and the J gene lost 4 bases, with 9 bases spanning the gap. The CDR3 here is CASSEYREGYGYTF. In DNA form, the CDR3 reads TGTGCCAGCAGTGAATATCGGGAAGGCTATGGCTACACCTTC.

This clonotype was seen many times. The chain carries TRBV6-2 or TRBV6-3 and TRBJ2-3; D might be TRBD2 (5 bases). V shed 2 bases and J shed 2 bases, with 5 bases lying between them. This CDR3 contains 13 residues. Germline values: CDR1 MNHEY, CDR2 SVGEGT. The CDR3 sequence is CASSYRDTDTQYF. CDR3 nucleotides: TGTGCCAGCAGTTACCGGGACACAGATACGCAGTATTTT.

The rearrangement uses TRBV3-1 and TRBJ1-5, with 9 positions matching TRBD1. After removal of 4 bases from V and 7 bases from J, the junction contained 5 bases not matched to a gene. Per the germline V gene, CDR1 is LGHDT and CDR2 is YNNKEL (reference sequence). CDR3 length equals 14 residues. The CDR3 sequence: CASSLGTGRQPQHF. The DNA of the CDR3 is TGTGCCAGCAGCCTAGGGACAGGGCGACAGCCCCAGCATTTT.

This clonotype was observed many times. The CDR3 DNA sequence: TGTGCCAGCAGCCAAGATCTGGGGGCGGGGGAGCAGTACTTC. Its translation: CASSQDLGAGEQYF. The chain carries TRBV14 and TRBJ2-7, with D perhaps matching TRBD1 or TRBD2 (6 bases each). V lost 0 bases and J lost 7, with 13 bases in between. Germline V gives CDR1 SGHDN, CDR2 FVKESK. The CDR3 is made up of 14 amino acids.

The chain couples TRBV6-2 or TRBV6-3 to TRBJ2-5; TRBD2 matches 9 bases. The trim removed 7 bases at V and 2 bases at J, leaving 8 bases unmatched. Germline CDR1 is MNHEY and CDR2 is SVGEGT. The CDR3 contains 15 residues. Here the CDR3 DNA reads TGTGCCAGCACCTATAGCGGGGGCTCACAAGAGACCCAGTACTTC. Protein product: CASTYSGGSQETQYF.

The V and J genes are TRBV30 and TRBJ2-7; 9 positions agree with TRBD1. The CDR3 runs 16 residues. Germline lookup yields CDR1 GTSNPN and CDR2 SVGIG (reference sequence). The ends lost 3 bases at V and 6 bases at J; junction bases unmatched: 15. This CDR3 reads CAWRAGLGQGTSEQYF. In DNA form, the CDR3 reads TGTGCCTGGAGGGCCGGTTTGGGACAGGGAACCTCCGAGCAGTACTTC.

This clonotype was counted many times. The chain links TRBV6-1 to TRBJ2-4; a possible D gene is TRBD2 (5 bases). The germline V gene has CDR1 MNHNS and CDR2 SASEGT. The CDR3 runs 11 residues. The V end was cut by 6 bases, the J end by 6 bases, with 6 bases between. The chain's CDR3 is CASSRGNIQYF. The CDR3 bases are TGTGCCAGCAGCCGGGGAAACATTCAGTACTTC.

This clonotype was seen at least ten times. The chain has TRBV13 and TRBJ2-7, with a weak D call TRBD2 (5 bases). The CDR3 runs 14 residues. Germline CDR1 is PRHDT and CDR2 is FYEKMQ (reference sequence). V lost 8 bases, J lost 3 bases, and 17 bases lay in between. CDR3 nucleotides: TGTGCCAGCGCGTGGCTCGGGGTAGACTACGAGCAGTACTTC. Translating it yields CASAWLGVDYEQYF.

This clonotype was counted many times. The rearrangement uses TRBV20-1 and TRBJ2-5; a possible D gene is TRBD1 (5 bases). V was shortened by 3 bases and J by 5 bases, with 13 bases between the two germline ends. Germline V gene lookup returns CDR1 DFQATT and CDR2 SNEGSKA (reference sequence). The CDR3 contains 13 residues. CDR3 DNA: TGCAGTGCTAGTAGTCCAGGGTCGGAGACCCAGTACTTC. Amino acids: CSASSPGSETQYF.

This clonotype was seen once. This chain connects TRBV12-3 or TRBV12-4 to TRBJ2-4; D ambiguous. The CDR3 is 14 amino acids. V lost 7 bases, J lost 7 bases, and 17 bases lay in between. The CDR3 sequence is CASKRFSGKNIQYF. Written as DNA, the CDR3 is TGTGCCAGCAAGAGGTTTAGTGGGAAGAACATTCAGTACTTC.

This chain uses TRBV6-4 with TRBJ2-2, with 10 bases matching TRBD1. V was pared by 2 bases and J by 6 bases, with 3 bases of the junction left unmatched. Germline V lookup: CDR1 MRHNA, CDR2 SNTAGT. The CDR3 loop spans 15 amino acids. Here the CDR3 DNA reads TGTGCCAGCAGTGACACCGGACAGGGGGCCGGGGAGCTGTTTTTT. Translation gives CASSDTGQGAGELFF.

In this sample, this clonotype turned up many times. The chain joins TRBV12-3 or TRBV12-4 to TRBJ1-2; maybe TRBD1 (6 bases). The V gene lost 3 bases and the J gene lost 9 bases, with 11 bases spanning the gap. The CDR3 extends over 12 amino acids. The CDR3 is CASSLGGASYTF. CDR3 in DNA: TGTGCCAGCAGTTTGGGGGGGGCGAGCTACACCTTC.

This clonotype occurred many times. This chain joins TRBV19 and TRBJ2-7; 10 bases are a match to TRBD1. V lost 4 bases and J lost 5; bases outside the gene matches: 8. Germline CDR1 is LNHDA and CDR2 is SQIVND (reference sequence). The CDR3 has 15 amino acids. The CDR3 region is CASSTGQGVLHEQYF. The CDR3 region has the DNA TGTGCCAGTAGTACCGGACAGGGGGTTTTACACGAGCAGTACTTC.